Below are 15 T cell receptor beta chains sequenced from a single sample in a study of cytomegalovirus exposure and HLA in healthy donors (dated by TCRdb to about 2017). The library was made by the immunoSEQ multiplex PCR assay. For the multiplex PCR, a mixture combining 60 forward primers for TCR Vbeta segments and 13 reverse primers for TCR Jbeta segments was used. Imported from immuneACCESS, the table was reduced by TCRdb to in-frame sequences with V and J called. These copies leave out some clones; in studies compared against another copy, an unresolved V gene accounts for under half, and the cause of the remainder is not known. The sample profile shows 55,000 to 65,000 clones; approximately 83% of them were found once. 1.5% to 2% of the sample is in the top ten clones. Source material: PBMCs. Source of these receptors: a human donor in good health.

As concerns this clone: Sequence at one end of the junction differs from germline and may be a read error. This rearrangement joins TRBV6-5 to TRBJ1-1; the D gene is possibly TRBD1 (6 bases). Germline lookup yields CDR1 MNHEY and CDR2 SVGAGI. The CDR3 covers 13 residues. The CDR3 sequence is CASSYSSRGASVF. DNA of the CDR3: TGTGCCAGCAGTTACTCCTCTCGGGGGGCGAGTGTCTTT.

This clone was detected only once. The chain recombines TRBV29-1 with TRBJ2-3; D is uncertain. V was shortened by 6 bases and J by 5 bases, with 15 bases between the two germline ends. The CDR3 sequence is 13 residues long. The germline CDR1 and CDR2 sequences are SQVTM and ANQGSEA. CDR3 protein: CSVRSVVLDTQYF. DNA of the CDR3: TGCAGCGTGAGATCCGTGGTTTTAGATACGCAGTATTTT.

This clone occurred once. The CDR3 protein is CATSDRGPEAFF. The CDR3 DNA reads TGTGCCACCAGCGACAGGGGGCCTGAAGCTTTCTTT. The genes are TRBV15 and TRBJ1-1; 10 nucleotides align to TRBD1. V dropped 5 bases and J dropped 6; count of bases not matched to a gene: 0. CDR1 LNHNV and CDR2 YYDKDF come from the germline V gene (reference sequence). The CDR3 contains 12 residues. Looking up the rest from reference TRBV15 and TRBJ1-1 gives the full variable domain: DAMVIQNPRYQVTQFGKPVTLSCSQTLNHNVMYWYQQKSSQAPKLLFHYYDKDFNNEADTPDNFQSRRPNTSFCFLDIRSPGLGDTAMYLCATSDRGPEAFFGQGTRLTVV.

The V gene is TRBV19, the J gene TRBJ2-7; 7 nucleotides agree with TRBD1. CDR3 length: 13 amino acids. CDR1 LNHDA and CDR2 SQIVND come from the germline V gene (reference sequence). Germline trimming cut 8 bases from V and 0 bases from J; bases unmatched to any gene: 4. CDR3 sequence reads: CASGDRASYEQYF. In nucleotides, the CDR3 is TGTGCCAGTGGAGACAGGGCCTCCTACGAGCAGTACTTC. Using reference TRBV19 and TRBJ2-7 for the parts outside the CDR3, the full variable domain is DGGITQSPKYLFRKEGQNVTLSCEQNLNHDAMYWYRQDPGQGLRLIYYSQIVNDFQKGDIAEGYSVSREKKESFPLTVTSAQKNPTAFYLCASGDRASYEQYFGPGTRLTVT.

This chain links TRBV18 with TRBJ1-2; tentatively, D is TRBD1 (6 bases). CDR3 length: 14 residues. Between the trimmed V and J ends, which lost 8 bases and 4 bases, there was a span of 17 bases. CDR1 KGHSH and CDR2 LQKENI come from the germline V gene. The chain's CDR3 is CASTNDRSGYGYTF. The CDR3, as DNA: TGTGCCAGCACCAATGACAGGTCCGGCTATGGCTACACCTTC.

This chain links TRBV29-1 with TRBJ2-5; D is possibly TRBD1 (6 bases). The ends were cut back, 7 bases at V and 0 bases at J, with 12 bases in the middle. The CDR3 is 13 residues long. CDR1 is SQVTM, CDR2 ANQGSEA, per germline. The CDR3 region is CSARTAYQETQYF. The DNA of the CDR3 is TGCAGCGCCCGGACAGCGTACCAAGAGACCCAGTACTTC.

Only a few counts were recorded for this clone. J is TRBJ2-5 and V is TRBV7-2; 8 bases agree with TRBD2. From germline, CDR1 is SGHTA and CDR2 FQGNSA. The V and J ends lost 6 bases and 2 bases, in that order; junction bases with no gene match: 8. The CDR3 consists of 15 residues. The CDR3: CASRYSGTRQETQYF. DNA of the CDR3: TGTGCCAGCAGGTACTCCGGGACTAGACAAGAGACCCAGTACTTC.

This sequence joins TRBV5-6 and TRBJ2-7, with D uncertain. The V and J ends lost 5 bases and 7 bases respectively, with 13 bases between them. Germline-derived CDR1 and CDR2 are SGHDT and YYEEEE. The length of the CDR3 is 12 residues. The CDR3 reads CASRPPNGEQYF. In nucleotides, the CDR3 is TGTGCCAGCAGGCCTCCGAACGGTGAGCAGTACTTC.

This chain links TRBV30 with TRBJ1-4; D might be TRBD1 (5 bases). The CDR3 loop spans 15 amino acids. Germline-derived CDR1 and CDR2 are GTSNPN and SVGIG (reference sequence). With 2 bases removed from V and 7 bases from J, the gap between germline ends came to 17 bases. The CDR3, as DNA: TGTGCCTGGAGTATGGGTGGAGGGGCCGGTGAAAAACTGTTTTTT. Protein product: CAWSMGGGAGEKLFF.

The rearrangement uses TRBV2 and TRBJ1-4; D might be TRBD1 (6 bases). Germline V gives CDR1 SNHLY, CDR2 FYNNEI. Trimming removed 3 bases at V and 7 bases at J, with 27 bases between. This CDR3 spans 19 amino acids. This chain's CDR3 is CASSDRTDSSTWGSEKLFF. The CDR3 bases are TGTGCCAGCAGTGATCGCACGGACAGCTCGACTTGGGGAAGTGAAAAACTGTTTTTT.

This clone appeared a single time. The chain has TRBV11-2 and TRBJ1-1; TRBD1 aligns across 8 bases. This CDR3 is 14 amino acids long. In germline, CDR1 is SGHAT, CDR2 FQNNGV. V gave up 1 base and J gave up 10 bases; unmatched junction bases: 8. The chain's CDR3 is CASSLAAPGGVAFF. The CDR3 nucleotides are TGTGCCAGCAGCTTAGCTGCCCCAGGGGGCGTAGCTTTCTTT. The full variable domain, its missing parts supplied by reference TRBV11-2 and TRBJ1-1, is EAGVAQSPRYKIIEKRQSVAFWCNPISGHATLYWYQQILGQGPKLLIQFQNNGVVDDSQLPKDRFSAERLKGVDSTLKIQPAKLEDSAVYLCASSLAAPGGVAFFGQGTRLTVV.

Points on this clone: Likely a read error: the CDR3 ends without its conserved phenylalanine or tryptophan. The chain has TRBV2 and TRBJ1-5, with a possible D match to TRBD1 (5 bases). Trimming shortened V by 10 bases and J by 2 bases, and 18 bases separated the two germline ends. CDR3 length: 15 residues. Per the germline V gene, CDR1 is SNHLY and CDR2 is FYNNEI. This CDR3 is CAIKRRGSGNQPQHL. In nucleotides, the CDR3 is TGTGCCATCAAGAGAAGGGGTTCAGGCAATCAGCCCCAGCATCTT.

This chain links TRBV2 with TRBJ2-1; 10 nucleotides align to TRBD2. The CDR3 totals 16 residues. V trimming: 5 bases; J trimming: 1 base; junction bases outside the gene matches: 5. CDR1 and CDR2 from the germline V gene are SNHLY and FYNNEI. CDR3 in amino acids: CASSLFSGRSYNEQFF. CDR3 DNA sequence: TGTGCCAGCAGTCTTTTTAGCGGGAGGTCCTACAATGAGCAGTTCTTC.

The J gene is TRBJ2-3, the V gene TRBV6-5; D is uncertain. There are 14 residues in the CDR3. Germline CDR1 and CDR2: MNHEY and SVGAGI. V dropped 4 bases and J dropped 1 base, with 9 bases sitting between them. DNA of the CDR3: TGTGCCAGCAGTTCATATCGGGGCACAGATACGCAGTATTTT. This gives the protein CASSSYRGTDTQYF.

This chain joins TRBV29-1 and TRBJ2-7; D ambiguous. Germline V gives CDR1 SQVTM, CDR2 ANQGSEA. Trimming stripped 6 bases from V and 0 bases from J, with 9 bases between. The CDR3 is 12 residues long. CDR3 in amino acids: CSVRSSSYEQYF. In nucleotides, the CDR3 is TGCAGCGTGAGATCGAGCTCCTACGAGCAGTACTTC.